This T cell receptor beta chain is from a study of blood T cell repertoires in COVID-19. Study background: Italy, Spain and the United States were the sources of the convalescent and acute COVID-19 samples. The analysed material was cDNA or gDNA that came from T cells, B-cell-depleted T cells, or PBMCs.

Original analysis: Nucleated cell number was recorded as an estimate derived from reference gene primer amplification. Some clones are missing from TCRdb's copy, which holds only in-frame ones; the method was immunoSEQ multiplex PCR. V and J calls and clone size are as listed in that table; D and trimming were resolved from the DNA. The sample lists 200,000 to 250,000 clones; approximately 81% were seen once. V was shortened by 3 bases and J by 5 bases, with 13 bases between the two germline ends. This CDR3 spans 14 amino acids. Germline V gives CDR1 MDHEN, CDR2 SYDVKM. This chain connects TRBV28 to TRBJ1-2; a possible D gene is TRBD1 (6 bases). This TCR derives from a woman over 75 with active or convalescent COVID-19. The specimen sequenced was peripheral blood. Here the CDR3 reads CASSFGTGRYGYTF. In DNA, the CDR3 is TGTGCCAGCAGTTTTGGAACAGGGAGATATGGCTACACCTTC.